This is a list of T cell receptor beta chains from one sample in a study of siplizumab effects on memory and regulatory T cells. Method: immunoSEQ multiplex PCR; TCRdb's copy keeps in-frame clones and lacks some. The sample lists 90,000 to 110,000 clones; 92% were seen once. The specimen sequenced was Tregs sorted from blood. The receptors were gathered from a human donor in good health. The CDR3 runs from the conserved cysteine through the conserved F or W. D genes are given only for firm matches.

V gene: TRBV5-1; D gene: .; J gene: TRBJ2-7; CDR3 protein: CASTLAGYASVSEQYF
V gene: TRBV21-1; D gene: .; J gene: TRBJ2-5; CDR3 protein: CASSKASGNQETQYF
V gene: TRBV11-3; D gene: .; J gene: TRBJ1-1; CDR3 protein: CASSLGINTEAFF
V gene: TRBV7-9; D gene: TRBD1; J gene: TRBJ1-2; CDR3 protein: CASTSDRGLQGYTF
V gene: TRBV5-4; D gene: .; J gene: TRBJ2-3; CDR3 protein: CASSLGRKGTDTQYF
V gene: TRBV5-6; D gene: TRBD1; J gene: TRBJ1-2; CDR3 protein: CASSLVDRGQEGYTF
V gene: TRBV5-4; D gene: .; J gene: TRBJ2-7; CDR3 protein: CASSPGTAYEQYF
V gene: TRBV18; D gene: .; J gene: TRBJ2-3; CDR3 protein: CASSPVHTIQEYF
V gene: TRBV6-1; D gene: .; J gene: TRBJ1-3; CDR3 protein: CAIERGHGNTIYF
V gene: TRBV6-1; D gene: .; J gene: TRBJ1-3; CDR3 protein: CASSEAPGISGNTIYF
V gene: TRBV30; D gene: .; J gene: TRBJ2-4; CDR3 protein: CAWSNREAQYF
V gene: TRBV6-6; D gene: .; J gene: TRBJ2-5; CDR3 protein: CASSYDTEQYF
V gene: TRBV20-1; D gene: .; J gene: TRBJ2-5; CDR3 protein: CSARKETQYF
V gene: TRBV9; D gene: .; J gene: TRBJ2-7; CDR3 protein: CASSADTYSYEQYF
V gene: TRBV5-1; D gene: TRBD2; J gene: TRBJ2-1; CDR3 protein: CASSLTSGGYNEQFF
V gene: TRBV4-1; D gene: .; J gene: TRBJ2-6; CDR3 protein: CASSPPRGSGANVLTF
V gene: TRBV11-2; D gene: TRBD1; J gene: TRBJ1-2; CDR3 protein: CASSFPGTGGGYGYTF
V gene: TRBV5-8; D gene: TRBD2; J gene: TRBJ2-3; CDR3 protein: CASSFGIGLETDTQYF
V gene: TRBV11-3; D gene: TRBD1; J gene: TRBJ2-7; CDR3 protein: CASSLTGEHEQYF
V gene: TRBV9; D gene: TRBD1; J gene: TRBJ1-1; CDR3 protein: CASSENILRQGQRYTEAFF
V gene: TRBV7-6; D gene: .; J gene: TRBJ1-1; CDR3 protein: CASSLGGQGGTEAFF
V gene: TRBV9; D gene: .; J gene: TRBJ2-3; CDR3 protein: CASSERSDTQYF
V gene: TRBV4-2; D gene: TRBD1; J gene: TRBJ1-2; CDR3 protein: CASSQGPGQGYGYTF
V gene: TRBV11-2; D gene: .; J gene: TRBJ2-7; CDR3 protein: CASSPSPGDYEQYF
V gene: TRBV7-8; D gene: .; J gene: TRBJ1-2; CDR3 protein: CASSLVSFYLYGYTF
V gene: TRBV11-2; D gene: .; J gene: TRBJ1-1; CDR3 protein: CASTSGRATEAFF
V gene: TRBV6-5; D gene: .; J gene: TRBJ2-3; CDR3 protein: CASMTDSTDTQYF
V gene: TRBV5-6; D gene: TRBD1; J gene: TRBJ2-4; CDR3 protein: CASSPTGGENIQYF
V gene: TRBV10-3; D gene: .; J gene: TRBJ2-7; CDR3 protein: CAISEPGNPGLYEQYF
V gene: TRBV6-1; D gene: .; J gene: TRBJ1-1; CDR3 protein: CASSGAAFSGFF
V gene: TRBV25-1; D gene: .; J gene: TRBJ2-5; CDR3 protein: CASSEQEVAETQYF
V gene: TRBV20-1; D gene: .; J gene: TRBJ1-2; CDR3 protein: CITPWDYGYTF
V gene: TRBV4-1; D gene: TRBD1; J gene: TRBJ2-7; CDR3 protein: CASSQFTLETGREQYF
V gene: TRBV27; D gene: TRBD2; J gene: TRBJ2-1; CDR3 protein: CASRRTLSGRALYNEQFF
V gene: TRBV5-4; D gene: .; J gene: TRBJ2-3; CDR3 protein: CATQGSRISGHTQYF
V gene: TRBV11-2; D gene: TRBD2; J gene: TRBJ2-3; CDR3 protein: CASSRTREDDTQYF
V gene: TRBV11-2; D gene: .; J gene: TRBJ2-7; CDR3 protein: CASSPQGGATYEQYF
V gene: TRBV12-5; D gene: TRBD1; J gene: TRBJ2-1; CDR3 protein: CASGLVNPGQGVDEQFF
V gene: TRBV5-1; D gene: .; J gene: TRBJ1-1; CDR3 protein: CASSPEWGALNTEAFF
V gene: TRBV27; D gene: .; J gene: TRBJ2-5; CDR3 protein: CASRVLENKETQYF
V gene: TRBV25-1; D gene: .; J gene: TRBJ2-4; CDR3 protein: CASTGTVNIQYF